This TCR beta chain was identified during a study of cytomegalovirus exposure and HLA in healthy donors. Amplification used 60 Vbeta primers and 13 Jbeta primers. The repertoire was sequenced with immunoSEQ multiplex PCR; TCRdb's copy has only in-frame clones and lacks some. The sample includes about 140,000 clones, 73% of them seen just once. V shed 5 bases and J shed 2 bases, with 13 bases lying between them. From germline, CDR1 is LNHDA and CDR2 SQIVND (reference sequence). The CDR3 consists of 16 residues. Study observations and caveats: Rare sequences made up most TCRs, while some public TCRs were found in many donors.

Of note for this clone: The antigen is not known.

Sequenced sample: PBMCs. The chain combines TRBV19 with TRBJ2-6, with D tentatively TRBD1 (5 bases). This sequence was found in a middle-aged woman in good health and CMV-seronegative. The CDR3 DNA sequence: TGTGCCAGTAGTCTGTCGGCAGGGCCTGGGGCCAACGTCCTGACTTTC. Translation: CASSLSAGPGANVLTF.